The entry below describes one T cell receptor beta chain. Its antigen remains unidentified. The entry originates in a study of immune cell composition in non-small cell lung cancer. Study conclusions and caveats: Tumour-reactive clones were not shown to match dominant in vivo tumour clones.

Normal lung was sampled as far from the tumour as possible, at least 3 cm. Profiled with immunoSEQ multiplex PCR; TCRdb holds only in-frame clones, not every one. The repertoire has 2,900 or so clones, 55% to 80% of them found once; the top ten carry about 17%. The length of the CDR3 is 14 residues. V was shortened by 8 bases and J by 0 bases, with 11 bases between the two germline ends. Germline-derived CDR1 and CDR2 are MNHEY and SVGAGI. The data also belong to a second study, concerning CD4 T cells in lung cancer.

The rearrangement links TRBV6-5 to TRBJ2-1; D unresolved. Sample: non-adjacent lung tissue. The origin of this receptor is a human donor with non-small cell lung cancer. In DNA, the CDR3 is TGTGCCAGCCGCGAGCAGGACTCCTACAATGAGCAGTTCTTC. Translation gives CASREQDSYNEQFF.